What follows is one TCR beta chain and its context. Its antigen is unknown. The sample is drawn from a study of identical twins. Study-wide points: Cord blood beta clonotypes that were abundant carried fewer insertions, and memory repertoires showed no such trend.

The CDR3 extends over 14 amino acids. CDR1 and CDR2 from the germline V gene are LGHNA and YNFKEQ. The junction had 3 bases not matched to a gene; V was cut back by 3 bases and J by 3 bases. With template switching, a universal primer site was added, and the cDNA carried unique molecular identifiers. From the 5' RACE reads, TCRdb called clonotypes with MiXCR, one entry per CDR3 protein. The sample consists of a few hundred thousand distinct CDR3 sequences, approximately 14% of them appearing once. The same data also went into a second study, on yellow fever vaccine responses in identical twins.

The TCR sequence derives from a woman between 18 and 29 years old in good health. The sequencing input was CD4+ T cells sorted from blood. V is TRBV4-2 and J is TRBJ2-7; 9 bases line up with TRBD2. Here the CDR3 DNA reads TGTGCCAGCAGCCAGATACTAGCGGGCTACGAGCAGTACTTC. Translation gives CASSQILAGYEQYF.